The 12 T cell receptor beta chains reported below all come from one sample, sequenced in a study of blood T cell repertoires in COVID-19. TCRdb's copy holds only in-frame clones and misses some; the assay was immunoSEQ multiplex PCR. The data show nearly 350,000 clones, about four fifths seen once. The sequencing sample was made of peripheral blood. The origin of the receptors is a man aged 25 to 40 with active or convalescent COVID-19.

The CDR3 bases are TGTGCCAGCAGCCATCACAGGGGGCGGGATACTGAAGCTTTCTTT. Its protein product is CASSHHRGRDTEAFF. The rearrangement uses TRBV11-2 and TRBJ1-1, with 9 bases that match TRBD1. Germline-derived CDR1 and CDR2 are SGHAT and FQNNGV. The junction had 9 bases not matched to a gene; V was cut back by 5 bases and J by 5 bases. This CDR3 is 15 amino acids long. The complete variable domain, with remaining parts taken from reference TRBV11-2 and TRBJ1-1, reads EAGVAQSPRYKIIEKRQSVAFWCNPISGHATLYWYQQILGQGPKLLIQFQNNGVVDDSQLPKDRFSAERLKGVDSTLKIQPAKLEDSAVYLCASSHHRGRDTEAFFGQGTRLTVV.

CDR3 amino acids: CASIQQETQYF. The CDR3 DNA follows: TGTGCCAGCATCCAGCAAGAGACCCAGTACTTC. The chain combines TRBV9 with TRBJ2-5; no firm D call. This CDR3 is built from 11 residues. Germline CDR1 SGDLS, CDR2 YYNGEE. V was trimmed by 6 bases and J by 2 bases, leaving 5 bases between them.

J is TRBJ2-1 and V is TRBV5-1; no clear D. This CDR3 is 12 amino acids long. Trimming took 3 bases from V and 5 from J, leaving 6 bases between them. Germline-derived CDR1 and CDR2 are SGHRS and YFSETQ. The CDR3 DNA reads TGCGCCAGCAGCTCTAGAGACAATGAGCAGTTCTTC. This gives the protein CASSSRDNEQFF.

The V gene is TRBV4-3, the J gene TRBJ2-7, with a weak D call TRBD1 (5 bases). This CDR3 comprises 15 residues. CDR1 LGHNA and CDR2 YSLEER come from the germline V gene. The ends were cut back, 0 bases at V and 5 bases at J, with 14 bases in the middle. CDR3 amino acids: CASSQERAQGNEQYF. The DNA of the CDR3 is TGCGCCAGCAGCCAAGAACGGGCCCAGGGTAACGAGCAGTACTTC.

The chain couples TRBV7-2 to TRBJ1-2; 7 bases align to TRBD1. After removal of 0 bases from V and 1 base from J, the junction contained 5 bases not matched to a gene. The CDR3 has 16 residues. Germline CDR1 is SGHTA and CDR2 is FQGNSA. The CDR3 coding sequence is TGTGCCAGCAGCTTAGCAGGGACAGTGGATAACTATGGCTACACCTTC. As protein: CASSLAGTVDNYGYTF.

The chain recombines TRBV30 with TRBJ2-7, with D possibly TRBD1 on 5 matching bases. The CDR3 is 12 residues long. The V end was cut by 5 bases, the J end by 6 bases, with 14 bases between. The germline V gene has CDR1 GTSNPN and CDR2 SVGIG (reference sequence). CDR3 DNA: TGTGCCTGGGGATACTGGGGCGTCGAGCAGTACTTC. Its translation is CAWGYWGVEQYF.

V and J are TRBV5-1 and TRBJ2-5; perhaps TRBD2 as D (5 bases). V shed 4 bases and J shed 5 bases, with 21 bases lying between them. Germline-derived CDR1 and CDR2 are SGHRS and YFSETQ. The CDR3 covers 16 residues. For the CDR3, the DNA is TGCGCCAGCAGCCGATCCAGTTCTACTAGTATGGAGACCCAGTACTTC. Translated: CASSRSSSTSMETQYF. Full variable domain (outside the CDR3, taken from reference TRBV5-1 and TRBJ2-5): KAGVTQTPRYLIKTRGQQVTLSCSPISGHRSVSWYQQTPGQGLQFLFEYFSETQRNKGNFPGRFSGRQFSNSRSEMNVSTLELGDSALYLCASSRSSSTSMETQYFGPGTRLLVL.

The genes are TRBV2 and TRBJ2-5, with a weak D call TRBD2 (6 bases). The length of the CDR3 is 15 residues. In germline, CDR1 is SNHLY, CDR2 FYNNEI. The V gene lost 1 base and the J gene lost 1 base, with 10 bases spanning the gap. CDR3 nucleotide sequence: TGTGCCAGCAGTGAAGATGATAGCGGCCAAGAGACCCAGTACTTC. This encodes CASSEDDSGQETQYF.

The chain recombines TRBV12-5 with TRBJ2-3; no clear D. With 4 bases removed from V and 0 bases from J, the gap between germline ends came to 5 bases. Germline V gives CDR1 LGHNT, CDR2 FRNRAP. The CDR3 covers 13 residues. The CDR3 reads CASGSGSTDTQYF. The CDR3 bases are TGTGCTAGTGGTTCCGGGAGCACAGATACGCAGTATTTT.

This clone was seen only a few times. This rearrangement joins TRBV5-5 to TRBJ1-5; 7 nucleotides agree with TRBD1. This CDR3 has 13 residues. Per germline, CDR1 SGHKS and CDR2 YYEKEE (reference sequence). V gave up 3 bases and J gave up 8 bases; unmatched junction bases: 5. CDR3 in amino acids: CASSSTTGKPQHF. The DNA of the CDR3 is TGTGCCAGCAGCTCTACGACAGGGAAGCCCCAGCATTTT.

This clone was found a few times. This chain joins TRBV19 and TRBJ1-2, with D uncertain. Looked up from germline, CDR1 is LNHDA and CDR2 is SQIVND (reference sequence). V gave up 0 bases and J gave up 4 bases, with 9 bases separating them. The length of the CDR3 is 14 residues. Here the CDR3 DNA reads TGTGCCAGTAGTATAGACCGTTCTGTCTATGGCTACACCTTC. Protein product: CASSIDRSVYGYTF.

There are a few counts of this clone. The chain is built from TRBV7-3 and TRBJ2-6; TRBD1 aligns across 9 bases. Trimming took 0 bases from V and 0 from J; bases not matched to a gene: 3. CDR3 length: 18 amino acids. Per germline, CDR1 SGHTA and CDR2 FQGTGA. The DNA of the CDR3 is TGTGCCAGCAGCTTAACGGGACAGGGTATCTCTGGGGCCAACGTCCTGACTTTC. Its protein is CASSLTGQGISGANVLTF.